The 16 T cell receptor beta chains below all came from one sample that was sequenced in a study of blood T cell repertoires in COVID-19. Generated by immunoSEQ multiplex PCR, the TCRdb table keeps only in-frame clones and is missing some. The table has 200,000 to 250,000 clones, about nine tenths seen once. The sample taken for sequencing was peripheral blood. All receptors come from a man under 40 with COVID-19, enrolled during active disease.

This sequence joins TRBV24-1 and TRBJ2-7; TRBD1 might be the D (7 bases). Germline V CDR1 and CDR2: KGHDR, SFDVKD. The CDR3 consists of 13 residues. Deletions cut 8 bases from V and 4 bases from J, with 14 bases between. The CDR3, as DNA: TGTGCCACCAAGGGCAGGGGGAGGTACGAGCAGTACTTC. Its protein product is CATKGRGRYEQYF.

The chain joins TRBV28 to TRBJ1-3; the D gene is possibly TRBD1 (5 bases). The CDR3 contains 16 residues. Trimming removed 4 bases from V and 0 bases from J, with 13 bases in between. Germline CDR1 and CDR2: MDHEN and SYDVKM. CDR3 region: CASSSPGGGSGNTIYF. The CDR3 coding sequence is TGTGCCAGCAGTTCACCTGGGGGGGGCTCTGGAAACACCATATATTTT.

V usage is TRBV30 and J usage is TRBJ2-1; TRBD2 is a possible D gene (6 bases). Looked up from germline, CDR1 is GTSNPN and CDR2 is SVGIG (reference sequence). Trimming left V 3 bases short and J 8 bases short, with 11 bases between. There are 12 residues in the CDR3. CDR3 loop: CAWSGGGDEQFF. The CDR3 DNA reads TGTGCCTGGAGCGGCGGAGGGGATGAGCAGTTCTTC.

This chain connects TRBV6-5 to TRBJ1-6; possible D gene TRBD1, 6 bases. V gave up 6 bases and J gave up 1 base, with 10 bases separating them. This CDR3 spans 15 amino acids. CDR1 and CDR2 from the germline V gene are MNHEY and SVGAGI. The CDR3 nucleotides are TGTGCCAGCAGGAGGGGGGGGTCCTATAATTCACCCCTCCACTTT. Translated, it gives CASRRGGSYNSPLHF.

The chain links TRBV5-5 to TRBJ1-2; 9 nucleotides match TRBD1. Germline CDR1 and CDR2: SGHKS and YYEKEE (reference sequence). The CDR3 length is 16 residues. The junction had 8 bases not matched to a gene; V was cut back by 0 bases and J by 5 bases. Here the CDR3 DNA reads TGTGCCAGCAGCTTGGGGGACAGGGCCCTTGGGTATGGCTACACCTTC. Its protein is CASSLGDRALGYGYTF.

The chain links TRBV28 to TRBJ1-2; 9 nucleotides match TRBD1. Germline values: CDR1 MDHEN, CDR2 SYDVKM. V was pared by 7 bases and J by 7 bases, with 7 bases of the junction left unmatched. The length of the CDR3 is 13 residues. CDR3 DNA: TGTGCCAGCATCGAACAGGGGGCGCGTGGCTACACCTTC. Residues: CASIEQGARGYTF.

CDR3 region: CASRYVAGGSTGELFF. The CDR3 DNA reads as TGTGCCAGCAGATACGTAGCGGGAGGGAGCACCGGGGAGCTGTTTTTT. This rearrangement joins TRBV27 to TRBJ2-2; TRBD2 matches at 11 bases. V was clipped by 6 bases and J by 4 bases; unmatched bases: 7. This CDR3 is built from 16 residues. CDR1 is MNHEY and CDR2 is SMNVEV in the germline V gene (reference sequence).

The chain uses TRBV9 and TRBJ1-2; no firm D call. Deletions cut 4 bases from V and 4 bases from J, with 11 bases between. The CDR3 sequence is 13 residues long. CDR1 and CDR2 from the germline V gene are SGDLS and YYNGEE. CDR3 nucleotides: TGTGCCAGCAGCACTACGGGAAGCTATGGCTACACCTTC. It yields the protein CASSTTGSYGYTF.

The chain employs TRBV27 and TRBJ1-5; TRBD1 might be the D (6 bases). The V gene's germline CDR1 is MNHEY and CDR2 SMNVEV (reference sequence). V was clipped by 10 bases and J by 0 bases, with 13 bases between them. The CDR3 is 14 residues long. The CDR3 spells CATGTPDSNQPQHF. CDR3 bases: TGTGCCACCGGGACACCAGATAGCAATCAGCCCCAGCATTTT.

The rearrangement uses TRBV19 and TRBJ2-1, with 7 positions matching TRBD2. Trimming took 3 bases from V and 8 from J; bases not matched to a gene: 10. Germline V CDR1 and CDR2: LNHDA, SQIVND (reference sequence). The CDR3 covers 15 residues. The CDR3 loop reads CASSIQPAGRDEQFF. Here the CDR3 DNA reads TGTGCCAGTAGTATTCAACCCGCAGGGAGGGATGAGCAGTTCTTC.

The chain links TRBV4-2 to TRBJ2-1, with 9 bases identical to TRBD2. Germline V gene lookup returns CDR1 LGHNA and CDR2 YNFKEQ. The CDR3 is 15 residues long. Unmatched junction bases numbered 4, after V lost 1 base and J lost 6 bases. The CDR3: CASSQGISGSNEQFF. CDR3 DNA sequence: TGTGCCAGCAGCCAAGGAATTAGCGGGAGCAATGAGCAGTTCTTC.

The rearrangement joins TRBV7-2 to TRBJ1-2, with 11 nucleotides matching TRBD1. The CDR3 length is 17 residues. Germline V gene lookup returns CDR1 SGHTA and CDR2 FQGNSA. The V segment lost 3 bases and the J segment 7 bases; nucleotides outside the gene matches: 13. The CDR3 sequence is CASSFPPGTGGVGGYTF. The CDR3 region has the DNA TGTGCCAGCAGCTTCCCTCCGGGGACAGGGGGAGTTGGTGGCTACACCTTC.

V is TRBV12-3 or TRBV12-4 and J is TRBJ1-2; possible D gene TRBD1, 5 bases. This CDR3 is 13 amino acids long. V lost 7 bases, J lost 7 bases, and 16 bases lay in between. CDR3 in DNA: TGTGCCAGCAACAAAAGGGGTGGGGTTGGCTACACCTTC. It specifies CASNKRGGVGYTF.

This clone was found a few times. The same CDR3 also results from other DNA sequences found in this sample. The chain employs TRBV7-9 and TRBJ1-1; D call uncertain. Per the germline V gene, CDR1 is SEHNR and CDR2 is FQNEAQ (reference sequence). Trimming took off 3 bases at V and 1 base at J, with 3 bases between the two ends. The CDR3 contains 12 residues. This CDR3 reads CASSFRNTEAFF. The CDR3 DNA reads TGTGCCAGCAGCTTTAGGAACACTGAAGCTTTCTTT.

The chain carries TRBV11-2 and TRBJ1-1, with TRBD1 matching 7 bases. The germline CDR1 and CDR2 sequences are SGHAT and FQNNGV. The CDR3 loop spans 14 amino acids. V lost 6 bases and J lost 3; bases outside the gene matches: 7. CDR3 coding DNA: TGTGCCAGCAGTAGAGGGGGCGCGGACACTGAAGCTTTCTTT. It translates to CASSRGGADTEAFF.

This chain joins TRBV28 and TRBJ1-4; 8 nucleotides agree with TRBD1. This CDR3 region has 16 residues. J was trimmed by 5 bases and V by 6 bases; bases with no gene match: 11. The germline gives CDR1 MDHEN, CDR2 SYDVKM. The CDR3 DNA reads as TGTGCCAGCAGGGGACTTGGGACAGGCCCGAATGAAAAACTGTTTTTT. Residues: CASRGLGTGPNEKLFF.